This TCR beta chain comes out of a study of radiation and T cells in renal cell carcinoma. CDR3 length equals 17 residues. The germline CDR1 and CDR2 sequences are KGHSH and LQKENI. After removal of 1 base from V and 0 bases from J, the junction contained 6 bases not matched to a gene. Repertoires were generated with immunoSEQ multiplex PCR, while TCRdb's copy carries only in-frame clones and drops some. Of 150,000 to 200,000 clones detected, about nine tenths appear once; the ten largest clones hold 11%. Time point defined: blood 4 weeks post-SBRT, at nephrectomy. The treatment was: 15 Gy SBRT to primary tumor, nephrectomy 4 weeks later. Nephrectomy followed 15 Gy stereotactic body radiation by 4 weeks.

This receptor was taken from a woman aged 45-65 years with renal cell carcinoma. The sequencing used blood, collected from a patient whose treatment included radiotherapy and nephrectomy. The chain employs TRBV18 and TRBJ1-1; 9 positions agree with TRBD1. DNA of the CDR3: TGTGCCAGCTCACCACAGGGACAGGGAAGACTGAACACTGAAGCTTTCTTT. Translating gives CASSPQGQGRLNTEAFF.